In this sample, the clone carrying this T cell receptor beta chain turned up many times. What it binds is not known. TCRdb itself ran the 5' RACE reads through MiXCR, one entry per CDR3 protein. The sample has approximately 17,000 distinct CDR3 sequences; 6.5% to 8.5% are singletons. Time point defined: sample taken at primary tumor resection. The junction had 8 bases not matched to a gene; V was cut back by 3 bases and J by 4 bases. Germline V lookup: CDR1 SQVTM, CDR2 ANQGSEA. This CDR3 comprises 16 residues. This entry belongs to a study of spatial heterogeneity in lung cancer. Study conclusions and caveats: One measure, the expanded intratumoral alpha and beta TCR count, tracked tumor mutation counts.

The starting material was lung tumor tissue, obtained at surgery. V gene TRBV29-1 combines with J gene TRBJ2-6; 8 bases align to TRBD2. This receptor was obtained from a male donor with early-stage non-small cell lung cancer. CDR3 DNA sequence: TGCAGCGTTGACGGGGGGGTGGGAAGCGGGGCCAACGTCCTGACTTTC. Amino acid sequence: CSVDGGVGSGANVLTF.